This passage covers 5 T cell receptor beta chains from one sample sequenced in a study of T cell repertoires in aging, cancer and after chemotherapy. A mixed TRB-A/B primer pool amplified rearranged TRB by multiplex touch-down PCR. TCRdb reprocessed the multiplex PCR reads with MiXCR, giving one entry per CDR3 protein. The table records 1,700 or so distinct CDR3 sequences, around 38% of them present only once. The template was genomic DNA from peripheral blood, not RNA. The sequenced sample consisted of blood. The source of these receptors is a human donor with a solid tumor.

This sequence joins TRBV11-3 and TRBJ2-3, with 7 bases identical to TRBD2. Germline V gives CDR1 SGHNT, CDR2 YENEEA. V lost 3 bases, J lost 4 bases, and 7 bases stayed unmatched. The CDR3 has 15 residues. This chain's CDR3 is CASSLGGGPPDTQYF. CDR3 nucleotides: TGTGCCAGCAGCTTGGGGGGAGGGCCCCCAGATACGCAGTATTTT.

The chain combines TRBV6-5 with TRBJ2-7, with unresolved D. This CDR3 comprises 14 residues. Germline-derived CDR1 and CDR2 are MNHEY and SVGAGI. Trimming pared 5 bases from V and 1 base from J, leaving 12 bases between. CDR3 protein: CASSPYPGSYEQYF. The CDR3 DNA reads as TGTGCCAGCAGTCCGTACCCAGGTTCCTACGAGCAGTACTTC.

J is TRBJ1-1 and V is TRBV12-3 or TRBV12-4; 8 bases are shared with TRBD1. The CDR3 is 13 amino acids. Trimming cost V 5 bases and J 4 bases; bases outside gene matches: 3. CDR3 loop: CASSPDRGTEAFF. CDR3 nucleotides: TGTGCCAGCAGTCCCGACAGGGGCACTGAAGCTTTCTTT.

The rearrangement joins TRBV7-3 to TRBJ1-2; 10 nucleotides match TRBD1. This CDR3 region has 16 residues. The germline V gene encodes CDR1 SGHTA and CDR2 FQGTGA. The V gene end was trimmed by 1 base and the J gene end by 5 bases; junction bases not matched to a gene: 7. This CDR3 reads CASSLNPWGQGYGYTF. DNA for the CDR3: TGTGCCAGCAGCTTAAACCCCTGGGGACAGGGGTATGGCTACACCTTC.

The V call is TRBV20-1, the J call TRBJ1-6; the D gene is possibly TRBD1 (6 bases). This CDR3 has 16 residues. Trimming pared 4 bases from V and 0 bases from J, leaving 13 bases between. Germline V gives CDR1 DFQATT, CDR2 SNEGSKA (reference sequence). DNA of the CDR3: TGCAGTGCTAAGGACAGCTTAAGCTCCTATAATTCACCCCTCCACTTT. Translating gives CSAKDSLSSYNSPLHF.